This TCR beta chain was recovered during a study of graft-versus-host responses after intestinal transplantation. Study outcomes and limitations: The marrow of recipients harbored GvH clones, and ileum or blood showed some of them first.

On this clone: Its antigen is not known.

Assay: immunoSEQ multiplex PCR; the TCRdb copy retains only in-frame clones and omits some. The table lists 7,500 to 10,000 clones, about 93% of them singletons. The CDR3 runs 13 residues. With 3 bases removed from V and 2 bases from J, the gap between germline ends came to 8 bases. Germline CDR1 reads MNHEY; CDR2 reads SMNVEV (reference sequence). The starting material was PBMCs, obtained 8 days after intestinal transplant. The rearrangement links TRBV27 to TRBJ2-7, with unresolved D. This TCR was recovered from a human patient who received an intestinal transplant, so some T cells may come from the graft donor. The CDR3 is CASSLALPYEQYF. The DNA of the CDR3 is TGTGCCAGCAGTTTGGCGCTCCCCTACGAGCAGTACTTC.